Included here is one T cell receptor (beta chain) sequence, with context. The data derive from a study of cytomegalovirus exposure and HLA in healthy donors. At the level of the study: Earlier sequencing of about 179 million T cells yielded roughly 100 million unique TCR beta sequences.

Primers: 60 Vbeta forward and 13 Jbeta reverse. Clones were read by immunoSEQ multiplex PCR, and TCRdb kept only the in-frame ones, dropping some. The table lists about 110,000 clones, more than 60% of them singletons. The clonotype originates from a man between 60 and 75 years old in good health and CMV-seronegative. The sequenced sample consisted of PBMCs.

CDR3 sequence (DNA): TGTGCCTGGAGAGCCCCTGGGGCCAACGTCCTGACTTTC. Its protein is CAWRAPGANVLTF. The gene calls are TRBV30 and TRBJ2-6; D is ambiguous. Trimming pared 3 bases from V and 2 bases from J, leaving 5 bases between. The CDR3 runs to 13 residues. The V gene's germline CDR1 is GTSNPN and CDR2 SVGIG (reference sequence).